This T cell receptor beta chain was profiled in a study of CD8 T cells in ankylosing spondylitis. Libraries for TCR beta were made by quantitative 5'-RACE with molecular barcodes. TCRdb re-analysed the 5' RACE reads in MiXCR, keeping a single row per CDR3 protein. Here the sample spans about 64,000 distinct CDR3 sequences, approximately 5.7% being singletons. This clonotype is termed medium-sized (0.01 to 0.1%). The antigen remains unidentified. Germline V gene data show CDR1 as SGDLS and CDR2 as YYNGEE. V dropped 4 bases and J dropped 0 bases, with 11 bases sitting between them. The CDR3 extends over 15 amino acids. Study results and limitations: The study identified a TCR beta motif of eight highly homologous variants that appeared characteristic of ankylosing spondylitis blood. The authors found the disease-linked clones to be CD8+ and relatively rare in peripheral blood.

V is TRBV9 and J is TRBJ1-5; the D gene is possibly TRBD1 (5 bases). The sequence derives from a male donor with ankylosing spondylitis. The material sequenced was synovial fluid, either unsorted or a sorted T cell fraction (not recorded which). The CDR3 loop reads CASSPSGYSNQPQHF. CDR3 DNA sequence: TGTGCCAGCAGCCCCTCAGGGTATAGCAATCAGCCCCAGCATTTT.